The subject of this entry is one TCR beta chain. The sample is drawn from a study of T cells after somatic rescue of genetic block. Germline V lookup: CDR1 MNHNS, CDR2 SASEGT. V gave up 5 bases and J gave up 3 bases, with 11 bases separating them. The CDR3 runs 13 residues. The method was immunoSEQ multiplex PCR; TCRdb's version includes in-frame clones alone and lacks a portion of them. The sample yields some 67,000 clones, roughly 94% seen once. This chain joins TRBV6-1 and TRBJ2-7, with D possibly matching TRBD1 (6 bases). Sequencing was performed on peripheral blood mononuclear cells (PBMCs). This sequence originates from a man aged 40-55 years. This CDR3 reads CASSSGTNYEQYF. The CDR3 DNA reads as TGTGCCAGCAGTTCCGGGACAAACTACGAGCAGTACTTC.